What follows are 18 T cell receptor beta chains derived from one specimen sequenced in a study of T cell changes during pregnancy in multiple sclerosis (dated by TCRdb to the late 2010s). The method behind the library was the immunoSEQ multiplex PCR assay. Sourced from immuneACCESS, this table was stored by TCRdb with only in-frame sequences that have V and J called. A share of the clones is absent; for the studies checked, an unresolved V gene accounts for under half, and the remainder has no known explanation. The sample includes roughly 70,000 clones, with 91% observed a single time. The ten top clones hold 2.3% of the sample. This material consisted of peripheral blood, taken in the first trimester of pregnancy. The source of these receptors is a female donor with multiple sclerosis, enrolled in a pregnancy study.

V and J are TRBV2 and TRBJ1-5; D ambiguous. CDR1 is SNHLY, CDR2 FYNNEI, per germline. V shed 4 bases and J shed 0 bases, with 10 bases lying between them. CDR3 size: 15 residues. The CDR3 loop reads CASSVEIDSNQPQHF. DNA for the CDR3: TGTGCCAGCAGTGTTGAAATAGATAGCAATCAGCCCCAGCATTTT.

The rearrangement uses TRBV13 and TRBJ2-5; possibly TRBD1 for D (5 bases). CDR1 is PRHDT and CDR2 is FYEKMQ in the germline V gene (reference sequence). The CDR3 loop spans 12 amino acids. The V end was cut by 0 bases, the J end by 11 bases, with 10 bases between. The CDR3 spells CASSLGVKGQYF. DNA of the CDR3: TGTGCCAGCAGCTTAGGAGTTAAGGGGCAGTACTTC.

The CDR3 sequence is CASSYSIVGGGLFF. CDR3 coding DNA: TGTGCCAGCAGTTACTCGATAGTAGGCGGGGGGCTCTTCTTC. This chain uses TRBV6-5 with TRBJ2-1; 8 bases fit TRBD2. Germline trimming cut 0 bases from V and 16 bases from J; bases unmatched to any gene: 11. The germline V gene encodes CDR1 MNHEY and CDR2 SVGAGI. The CDR3 extends over 14 amino acids.

V usage is TRBV7-8 and J usage is TRBJ2-3; 7 nucleotides agree with TRBD2. Germline values: CDR1 SGHVS, CDR2 FQNEAQ. This CDR3 comprises 15 residues. V was pared by 1 base and J by 2 bases, with 3 bases of the junction left unmatched. Here the CDR3 reads CASSLESGATDTQYF. DNA of the CDR3: TGTGCCAGCAGCTTAGAAAGCGGGGCCACAGATACGCAGTATTTT.

This sequence joins TRBV6-1 and TRBJ2-7, with D perhaps matching TRBD2 (6 bases). Trimming shortened V by 2 bases and J by 6 bases, and 20 bases separated the two germline ends. This CDR3 comprises 16 residues. Germline V gene data show CDR1 as MNHNS and CDR2 as SASEGT. CDR3 amino acids: CASSETPGVLRSEQYF. The CDR3 coding sequence is TGTGCCAGCAGTGAAACGCCGGGGGTGTTACGAAGCGAGCAGTACTTC.

The chain employs TRBV7-2 and TRBJ2-7; TRBD1 is a possible D gene (5 bases). Germline V gene sequence: CDR1 SGHTA, CDR2 FQGNSA. The V end lost 1 base, the J end lost 5 bases, and 15 bases lay between the germline ends. This CDR3 has 15 amino acids. CDR3 amino acids: CASSLVLPGSHEQYF. In nucleotides, the CDR3 is TGTGCCAGCAGCTTAGTTCTCCCAGGGTCCCACGAGCAGTACTTC. Full variable domain (missing parts from reference TRBV7-2 and TRBJ2-7): GAGVSQSPSNKVTEKGKDVELRCDPISGHTALYWYRQSLGQGLEFLIYFQGNSAPDKSGLPSDRFSAERTGGSVSTLTIQRTQQEDSAVYLCASSLVLPGSHEQYFGPGTRLTVT.

The chain carries TRBV9 and TRBJ2-1; TRBD2 matches 8 bases. Germline V gene sequence: CDR1 SGDLS, CDR2 YYNGEE. V lost 2 bases to trimming and J lost 4 bases; unmatched junction nucleotides: 20. The CDR3 has 20 amino acids. Here the CDR3 reads CASSVNPLGTGERGYNEQFF. As DNA, the CDR3 is TGTGCCAGCAGCGTTAACCCATTGGGGACGGGGGAGCGGGGGTACAATGAGCAGTTCTTC.

The chain joins TRBV28 to TRBJ1-2; TRBD1 aligns across 11 bases. This CDR3 region has 18 residues. Per germline, CDR1 MDHEN and CDR2 SYDVKM. The V gene end was trimmed by 6 bases and the J gene end by 1 base; junction bases not matched to a gene: 13. The DNA for the CDR3 is TGTGCCAGCAGCTCCGGGACAGGGGGGACTTTGGGTAACTATGGCTACACCTTC. It translates to CASSSGTGGTLGNYGYTF.

CDR3 region: CASSQEGLAAYNEQFF. The CDR3 DNA reads TGTGCCAGCAGCCAAGAGGGGCTAGCGGCCTACAATGAGCAGTTCTTC. The chain joins TRBV4-2 to TRBJ2-1, with 7 nucleotides matching TRBD2. Germline CDR1 and CDR2: LGHNA and YNFKEQ. After removal of 0 bases from V and 2 bases from J, the junction contained 4 bases not matched to a gene. The CDR3 loop spans 16 amino acids.

V gene TRBV2 combines with J gene TRBJ1-5; the D gene is possibly TRBD1 (6 bases). The CDR3 consists of 15 residues. V was shortened by 10 bases and J by 0 bases, with 16 bases between the two germline ends. CDR1 is SNHLY and CDR2 is FYNNEI in the germline V gene. CDR3 amino acids: CATSRDILSNQPQHF. The CDR3 DNA sequence: TGTGCCACCTCGAGGGACATACTTAGCAATCAGCCCCAGCATTTT.

J is TRBJ2-5 and V is TRBV7-9, with D unclear. Germline V gives CDR1 SEHNR, CDR2 FQNEAQ (reference sequence). The CDR3 has 11 residues. V gave up 5 bases and J gave up 3 bases, with 4 bases separating them. The CDR3 sequence is CASSPKETQYF. For the CDR3, the DNA is TGTGCCAGCAGCCCCAAAGAGACCCAGTACTTC.

This chain links TRBV4-1 with TRBJ2-7, with D possibly being TRBD2 (5 bases). Germline values: CDR1 MGHRA, CDR2 YSYEKL. This CDR3 spans 18 amino acids. Trimming removed 0 bases from V and 2 bases from J, with 20 bases in between. CDR3 coding DNA: TGCGCCAGCAGCCAAGATGTTTTGCTAGCTGCGAGGACCTACGAGCAGTACTTC. It encodes CASSQDVLLAARTYEQYF.

This chain uses TRBV4-2 with TRBJ2-7; unclear D gene. The CDR3 has 15 amino acids. Germline CDR1 is LGHNA and CDR2 is YNFKEQ. Trimming cost V 0 bases and J 0 bases, with 9 bases left between them. The CDR3 region has the DNA TGTGCCAGCAGCCAAGAGTTCGAGCGCTCCTACGAGCAGTACTTC. Translated, it gives CASSQEFERSYEQYF.

Here the CDR3 DNA reads TGCGCCAGCAGCCAAGGTCTTCTACGGGGCACTGAAGCTTTCTTT. Protein product: CASSQGLLRGTEAFF. The chain joins TRBV4-1 to TRBJ1-1; D is uncertain. The germline V gene has CDR1 MGHRA and CDR2 YSYEKL. V gave up 1 base and J gave up 4 bases, with 13 bases separating them. The CDR3 is 15 amino acids.

The chain uses TRBV5-6 and TRBJ2-5; 7 bases are a match to TRBD1. The J call is doubtful: the DNA matches TRBJ2-7 better. The CDR3 contains 15 residues. From germline, CDR1 is SGHDT and CDR2 YYEEEE. This CDR3 reads CASSLAWVGGNEQYF. CDR3 bases: TGTGCCAGCAGCTTGGCCTGGGTAGGGGGCAACGAGCAGTACTTC.

This chain links TRBV4-2 with TRBJ1-1; 8 bases match TRBD1. CDR3 length equals 16 residues. V shed 4 bases and J 3 bases; nucleotides not matched to a gene: 10. The germline gives CDR1 LGHNA, CDR2 YNFKEQ. The CDR3 bases are TGTGCCAGCAGCCGGGAGCCAGGGGGCAGGTACACTGAAGCTTTCTTT. Protein: CASSREPGGRYTEAFF.

This sequence joins TRBV29-1 and TRBJ2-1; TRBD1 might be the D (5 bases). The CDR3 totals 13 residues. V was cut by 4 bases and J by 4 bases, with 11 bases left in between. CDR1 and CDR2 (germline): SQVTM, ANQGSEA. CDR3 bases: TGCAGCGTTGTGCGACAGCCATACAATGAGCAGTTCTTC. Translated, it gives CSVVRQPYNEQFF.

This clone is a singleton in its sample. This chain uses TRBV7-6 with TRBJ2-7, with 7 bases aligning to TRBD1. The germline V gene encodes CDR1 SGHVS and CDR2 FNYEAQ. This CDR3 is 13 amino acids long. V trimming: 3 bases; J trimming: 6 bases; junction bases outside the gene matches: 5. In DNA form, the CDR3 reads TGTGCCAGCAGCTTCACAGGGGACAGCGAGCAGTACTTC. This translates into CASSFTGDSEQYF.